Below, 21 T cell receptor beta chains from the same sample are listed, as sequenced in a study of blood T cell repertoires in COVID-19. The table came from immunoSEQ multiplex PCR; TCRdb's copy has only in-frame clones and leaves some out. The table includes 250,000 to 350,000 clones, around 85% detected once. The sequenced sample was PBMCs or T cells enriched from blood (not recorded which). The receptors were gathered from a woman between 40 and 55 years old who had recovered from COVID-19.

The rearrangement uses TRBV7-8 and TRBJ2-1, with 8 bases aligning to TRBD1. CDR1 SGHVS and CDR2 FQNEAQ come from the germline V gene. CDR3 length equals 12 residues. V dropped 5 bases and J dropped 10; count of bases not matched to a gene: 4. The CDR3, as DNA: TGTGCCAGCAGCCTCAGGGGGCACGAGCAGTTCTTC. Translation gives CASSLRGHEQFF.

This chain joins TRBV19 and TRBJ2-3; a weak D match, TRBD1 (6 bases). There are 16 residues in the CDR3. Germline V gives CDR1 LNHDA, CDR2 SQIVND (reference sequence). The V end lost 5 bases, the J end lost 4 bases, and 19 bases lay between the germline ends. In nucleotides, the CDR3 is TGTGCCAGTAGTGACGACAGGACGGGTGGCGCAGATACGCAGTATTTT. Protein product: CASSDDRTGGADTQYF.

This chain uses TRBV11-2 with TRBJ2-7; TRBD1 is a possible D gene (5 bases). V gave up 3 bases and J gave up 1 base, with 13 bases separating them. CDR1 is SGHAT, CDR2 FQNNGV, per germline. CDR3 length equals 15 residues. The CDR3 nucleotides read TGTGCCAGCAGCTTGGCACAGGTCGGGTCCTACGAGCAGTACTTC. This encodes CASSLAQVGSYEQYF.

V gene TRBV4-3 combines with J gene TRBJ2-1, with 7 bases aligning to TRBD2. The CDR3 spans 16 residues. V was pared by 4 bases and J by 5 bases, with 11 bases of the junction left unmatched. Germline CDR1 LGHNA, CDR2 YSLEER. CDR3 nucleotides: TGCGCCAGCAGCCCATCAGGCGGGAGAACGGACAATGAGCAGTTCTTC. It specifies CASSPSGGRTDNEQFF.

This chain links TRBV28 with TRBJ2-3; maybe TRBD2 (5 bases). This CDR3 has 14 residues. CDR1 and CDR2 (germline): MDHEN, SYDVKM. The V and J ends lost 3 bases and 2 bases respectively, with 9 bases between them. The CDR3 region has the DNA TGTGCCAGCAGTTTTGGCGGGCACACAGATACGCAGTATTTT. Translated: CASSFGGHTDTQYF.

The chain uses TRBV18 and TRBJ1-1; the match to TRBD1 covers 8 bases. This CDR3 has 14 residues. The ends lost 3 bases at V and 5 bases at J; junction bases unmatched: 5. Per the germline V gene, CDR1 is KGHSH and CDR2 is LQKENI. As DNA, the CDR3 is TGTGCCAGCTCACCTCGTCGGACAGGGACTGAAGCTTTCTTT. Translated: CASSPRRTGTEAFF.

This clone was observed a single time. The rearrangement uses TRBV2 and TRBJ1-1, with D tentatively TRBD1 (5 bases). V was clipped by 1 base and J by 7 bases, with 10 bases between them. Per germline, CDR1 SNHLY and CDR2 FYNNEI. The CDR3 is 13 amino acids. The CDR3 is CASSEEGRNEAFF. CDR3 DNA: TGTGCCAGCAGTGAAGAGGGGCGGAATGAAGCTTTCTTT.

J is TRBJ1-4 and V is TRBV19, with 7 bases lining up with TRBD1. Germline-derived CDR1 and CDR2 are LNHDA and SQIVND (reference sequence). The V segment lost 5 bases and the J segment 0 bases; nucleotides outside the gene matches: 6. The CDR3 consists of 16 residues. The CDR3 nucleotides are TGTGCCAGTAGTTCCGGGGACAGCCCAACTAATGAAAAACTGTTTTTT. This translates into CASSSGDSPTNEKLFF.

Of note for this clone: Germline and junction disagree at one end, which may indicate a read error. V usage is TRBV7-7 and J usage is TRBJ1-5, with 9 bases matching TRBD1. This CDR3 spans 17 amino acids. Germline CDR1 is SSHAT and CDR2 is FNYEAQ (reference sequence). CDR3 region: CASSYPTGTGRTQPQHF. Here the CDR3 DNA reads TGTGCTAGCAGCTACCCCACCGGGACAGGGAGAACTCAGCCCCAGCATTTT. The whole variable domain, filled in from reference TRBV7-7 and TRBJ1-5, reads GAGVSQSPRYKVTKRGQDVTLRCDPISSHATLYWYQQALGQGPEFLTYFNYEAQPDKSGLPSDRFSAERPEGSISTLTIQRTEQRDSAMYRCASSYPTGTGRTQPQHFGDGTRLSIL.

The chain has TRBV18 and TRBJ2-2; D is unclear. The germline gives CDR1 KGHSH, CDR2 LQKENI. V lost 3 bases to trimming and J lost 4 bases, with 15 bases between them. The CDR3 has 16 residues. Written as DNA, the CDR3 is TGTGCCAGCTCACCGCGCCCAACTACCGGCACCGGGGAGCTGTTTTTT. Protein product: CASSPRPTTGTGELFF.

The chain joins TRBV30 to TRBJ1-2; TRBD1 might be the D (5 bases). Germline V lookup: CDR1 GTSNPN, CDR2 SVGIG (reference sequence). There are 11 residues in the CDR3. CDR3 DNA: TGTGCACCTCAGGGTTTCAGTGGCTACACCTTC. Its translation: CAPQGFSGYTF. Looking up the rest from reference TRBV30 and TRBJ1-2 gives the full variable domain: SQTIHQWPATLVQPVGSPLSLECTVEGTSNPNLYWYRQAAGRGLQLLFYSVGIGQISSEVPQNLSASRPQDRQFILSSKKLLLSDSGFYLCAPQGFSGYTFGSGTRLTVV.

The chain recombines TRBV28 with TRBJ1-2, with D unresolved. Per the germline V gene, CDR1 is MDHEN and CDR2 is SYDVKM. This CDR3 has 13 residues. V gave up 3 bases and J gave up 3 bases, with 8 bases separating them. CDR3 nucleotide sequence: TGTGCCAGCAGTTTCTGGGGAGACTATGGCTACACCTTC. Translating it yields CASSFWGDYGYTF.

The chain combines TRBV3-1 (or the pseudogene TRBV3-2) with TRBJ2-7, with TRBD2 identical over 14 bases. Trimming cost V 1 base and J 7 bases; bases outside gene matches: 3. This CDR3 spans 15 amino acids. Germline CDR1 reads LGHDT; CDR2 reads YNNKEL (reference sequence). The DNA for the CDR3 is TGTGCCAGCAGCCAAGGGGGACTAGCGGGAGTTGAGCAGTACTTC. Its translation: CASSQGGLAGVEQYF.

The CDR3 loop is CASNTDSNQPQHF. The CDR3 bases are TGTGCCAGCAATACAGATAGCAATCAGCCCCAGCATTTT. The chain combines TRBV28 with TRBJ1-5; no clear D. The CDR3 loop spans 13 amino acids. Germline CDR1 and CDR2: MDHEN and SYDVKM. Between the trimmed V and J ends, which lost 7 bases and 0 bases, there was a span of 7 bases.

About this clone itself: Within the sample, other DNA sequences also encode this same CDR3. This chain links TRBV7-2 with TRBJ2-3; a weak D match, TRBD1 (5 bases). V lost 5 bases and J lost 6, with 15 bases in between. The germline CDR1 and CDR2 sequences are SGHTA and FQGNSA. The CDR3 contains 14 residues. CDR3 in amino acids: CASSLLGVTDTQYF. The CDR3 bases are TGTGCCAGCAGCCTGCTAGGGGTCACGGATACGCAGTATTTT.

This chain connects TRBV3-1 (or the pseudogene TRBV3-2) to TRBJ2-4; D might be TRBD1 (5 bases). Germline V lookup: CDR1 LGHDT, CDR2 YNNKEL (reference sequence). The CDR3 is 13 amino acids. The germline V and J ends were trimmed by 4 bases and 8 bases, with 12 bases remaining between them. The CDR3 reads CASSLSRDDIQYF. The CDR3 nucleotides read TGTGCCAGCAGCCTGAGCAGGGATGACATTCAGTACTTC.

This clone was detected a few times. The rearrangement links TRBV5-1 to TRBJ2-3, with TRBD1 matching 8 bases. From germline, CDR1 is SGHRS and CDR2 YFSETQ. CDR3 length: 16 residues. J was trimmed by 4 bases and V by 4 bases; bases with no gene match: 11. The CDR3 protein is CASSPRQGSSADTQYF. The CDR3 nucleotides read TGCGCCAGCAGCCCGCGACAGGGGTCCTCAGCAGATACGCAGTATTTT.

V gene TRBV4-3 combines with J gene TRBJ2-2, with D possibly being TRBD2 (5 bases). The germline V gene encodes CDR1 LGHNA and CDR2 YSLEER. With 3 bases removed from V and 6 bases from J, the gap between germline ends came to 5 bases. CDR3 length equals 12 residues. The CDR3 here is CASSQRAGELFF. The CDR3 DNA reads TGCGCCAGCAGCCAGAGGGCCGGGGAGCTGTTTTTT.

This chain joins TRBV6-1 and TRBJ1-1; TRBD1 might be the D (6 bases). Germline lookup yields CDR1 MNHNS and CDR2 SASEGT. V was pared by 10 bases and J by 5 bases, with 14 bases between. The CDR3 loop spans 12 amino acids. The chain's CDR3 is CATSGAETEAFF. The CDR3 DNA follows: TGTGCCACTTCAGGGGCAGAAACTGAAGCTTTCTTT.

V is TRBV19 and J is TRBJ2-7; 12 bases align to TRBD2. With 3 bases clipped from V and 2 bases from J, the junction kept 8 bases outside the gene matches. The length of the CDR3 is 17 residues. The germline V gene encodes CDR1 LNHDA and CDR2 SQIVND (reference sequence). CDR3 DNA: TGTGCCAGTAGTATCAGCCTAGCGGGAGGGCCCACCTACGAGCAGTACTTC. Residues: CASSISLAGGPTYEQYF.

The chain couples TRBV19 to TRBJ2-7, with D possibly TRBD1 on 5 matching bases. Germline V CDR1 and CDR2: LNHDA, SQIVND (reference sequence). Trimming left V 6 bases short and J 2 bases short, with 8 bases between. The CDR3 totals 12 residues. CDR3 in DNA: TGTGCCAGTAGCCCGGACACCTACGAGCAGTACTTC. As protein: CASSPDTYEQYF.